Sequencing of this T cell receptor (beta chain) was carried out in a study of PD-1 blockade in classical Hodgkin lymphoma. This clone is a singleton in its sample. What it binds is unknown. Study-wide results and caveats: Diminished baseline TCR diversity has been reported in newly diagnosed patients relative to healthy donors. Factors driving the repertoire differences, possibly disease activity or prior therapy, remain undefined.

Time point given: newly diagnosed, previously untreated cHL patient sample. By magnetic negative selection, CD8+ T cells were isolated from the thawed PBMCs. PBMCs from untreated, newly diagnosed classical Hodgkin lymphoma were comparison samples. The germline V and J ends were trimmed by 6 bases and 10 bases, with 13 bases remaining between them. The CDR3 runs to 12 residues. Germline V gene sequence: CDR1 SGHTA, CDR2 FQGNSA. Clones were sequenced by immunoSEQ multiplex PCR, and TCRdb holds only the in-frame ones, with some missing. The sample holds about 21,000 clones, approximately 90% seen once. V gene TRBV7-2 combines with J gene TRBJ2-1; possibly TRBD1 for D (6 bases). The sequenced material came from CD8+ T cells from blood. The receptor's source is a human donor with classical Hodgkin lymphoma. The CDR3: CASSRTGTEQFF. Written as DNA, the CDR3 is TGTGCCAGCAGTCGTACAGGGACCGAGCAGTTCTTC.